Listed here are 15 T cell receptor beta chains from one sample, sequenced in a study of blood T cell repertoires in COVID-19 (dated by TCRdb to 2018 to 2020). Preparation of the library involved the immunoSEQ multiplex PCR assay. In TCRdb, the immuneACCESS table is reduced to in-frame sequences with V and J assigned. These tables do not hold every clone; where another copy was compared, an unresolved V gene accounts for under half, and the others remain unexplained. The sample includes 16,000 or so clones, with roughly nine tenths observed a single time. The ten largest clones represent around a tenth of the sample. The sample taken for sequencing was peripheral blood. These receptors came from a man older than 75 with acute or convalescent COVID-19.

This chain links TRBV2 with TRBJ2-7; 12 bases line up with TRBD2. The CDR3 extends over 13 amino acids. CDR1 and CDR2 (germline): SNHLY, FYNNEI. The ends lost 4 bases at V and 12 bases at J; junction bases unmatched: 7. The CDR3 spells CASSALAGGSRYF. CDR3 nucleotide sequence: TGTGCCAGCAGTGCACTAGCGGGAGGTTCCCGGTACTTC.

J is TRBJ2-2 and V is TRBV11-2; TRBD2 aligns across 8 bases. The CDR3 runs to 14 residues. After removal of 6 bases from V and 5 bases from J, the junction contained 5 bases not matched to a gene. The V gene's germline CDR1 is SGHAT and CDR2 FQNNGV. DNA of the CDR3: TGTGCCAGCAGGCGGCCGGGAGGGACCGGGGAGCTGTTTTTT. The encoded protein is CASRRPGGTGELFF.

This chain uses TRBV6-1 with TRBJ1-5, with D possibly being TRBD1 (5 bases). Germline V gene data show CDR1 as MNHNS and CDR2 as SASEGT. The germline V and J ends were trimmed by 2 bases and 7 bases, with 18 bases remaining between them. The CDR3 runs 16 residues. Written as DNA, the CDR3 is TGTGCCAGCAGTGAACTAAGGCAGGCAGGGAGGCAGCCCCAGCATTTT. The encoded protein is CASSELRQAGRQPQHF.

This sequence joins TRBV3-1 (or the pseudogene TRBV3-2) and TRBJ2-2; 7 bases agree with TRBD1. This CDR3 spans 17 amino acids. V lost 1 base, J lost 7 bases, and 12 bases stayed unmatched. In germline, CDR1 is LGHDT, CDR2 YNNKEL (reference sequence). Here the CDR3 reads CASSQVIPGQIYGELFF. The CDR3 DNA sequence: TGTGCCAGCAGCCAAGTCATACCGGGACAGATATACGGGGAGCTGTTTTTT.

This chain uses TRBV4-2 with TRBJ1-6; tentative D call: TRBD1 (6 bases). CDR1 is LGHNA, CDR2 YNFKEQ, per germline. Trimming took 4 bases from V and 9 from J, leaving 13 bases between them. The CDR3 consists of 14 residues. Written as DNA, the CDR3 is TGTGCCAGCAGCCTGTACAGGGAGGGTTCACCCCTCCACTTT. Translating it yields CASSLYREGSPLHF.

CDR3 protein: CASSPPGSRGNEQYF. CDR3 bases: TGTGCCAGCTCACCCCCGGGATCAAGAGGGAACGAGCAGTACTTC. J is TRBJ2-7 and V is TRBV18, with a weak D call TRBD2 (5 bases). The germline V and J ends were trimmed by 3 bases and 5 bases, with 17 bases remaining between them. The CDR3 sequence is 15 residues long. Germline lookup yields CDR1 KGHSH and CDR2 LQKENI.

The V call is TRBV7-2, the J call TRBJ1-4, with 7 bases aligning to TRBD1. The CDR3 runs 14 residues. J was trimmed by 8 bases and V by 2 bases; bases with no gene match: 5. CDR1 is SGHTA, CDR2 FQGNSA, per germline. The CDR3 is CASSLRQGREKLFF. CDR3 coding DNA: TGTGCCAGCAGCTTAAGACAGGGACGAGAAAAACTGTTTTTT.

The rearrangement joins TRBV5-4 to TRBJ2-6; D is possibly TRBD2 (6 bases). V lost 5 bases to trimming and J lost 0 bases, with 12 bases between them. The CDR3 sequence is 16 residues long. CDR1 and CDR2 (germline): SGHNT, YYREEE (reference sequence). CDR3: CASRPGGDSGANVLTF. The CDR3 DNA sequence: TGTGCCAGCAGACCCGGAGGGGACTCTGGGGCCAACGTCCTGACTTTC. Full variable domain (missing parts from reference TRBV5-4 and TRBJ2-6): ETGVTQSPTHLIKTRGQQVTLRCSSQSGHNTVSWYQQALGQGPQFIFQYYREEENGRGNFPPRFSGLQFPNYSSELNVNALELDDSALYLCASRPGGDSGANVLTFGAGSRLTVL.

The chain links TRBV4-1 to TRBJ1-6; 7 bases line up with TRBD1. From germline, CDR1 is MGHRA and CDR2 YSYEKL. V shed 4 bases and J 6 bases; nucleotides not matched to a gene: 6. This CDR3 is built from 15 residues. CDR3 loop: CASSPQDRVNSPLHF. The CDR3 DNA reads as TGCGCCAGCAGCCCACAAGACAGGGTTAATTCACCCCTCCACTTT.

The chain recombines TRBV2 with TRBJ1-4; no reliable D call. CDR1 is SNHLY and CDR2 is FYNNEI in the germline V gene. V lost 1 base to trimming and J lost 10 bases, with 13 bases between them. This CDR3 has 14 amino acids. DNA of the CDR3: TGTGCCAGCAGTGAAGGGACTCGGGCGTTAAAACTGTTTTTT. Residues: CASSEGTRALKLFF.

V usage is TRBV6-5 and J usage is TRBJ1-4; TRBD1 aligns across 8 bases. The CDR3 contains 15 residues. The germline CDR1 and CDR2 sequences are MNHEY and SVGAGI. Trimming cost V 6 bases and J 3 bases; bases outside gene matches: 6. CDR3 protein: CASSPDRVSNEKLFF. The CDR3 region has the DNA TGTGCCAGCAGCCCGGACAGGGTTTCTAATGAAAAACTGTTTTTT.

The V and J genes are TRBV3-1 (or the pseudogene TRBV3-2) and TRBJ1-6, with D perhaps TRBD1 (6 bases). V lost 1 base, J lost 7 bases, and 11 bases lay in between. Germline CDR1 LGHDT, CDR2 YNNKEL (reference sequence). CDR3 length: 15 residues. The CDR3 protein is CASSQAGGRNSPLHF. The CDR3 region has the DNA TGTGCCAGCAGCCAAGCTGGGGGCAGGAATTCACCCCTCCACTTT.

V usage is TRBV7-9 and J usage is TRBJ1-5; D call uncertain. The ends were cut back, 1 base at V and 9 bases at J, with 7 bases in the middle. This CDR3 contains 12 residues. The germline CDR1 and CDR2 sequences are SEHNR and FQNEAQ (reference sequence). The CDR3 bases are TGTGCCAGCAGCTTAGATACGCGGCCCCAGCATTTT. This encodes CASSLDTRPQHF.

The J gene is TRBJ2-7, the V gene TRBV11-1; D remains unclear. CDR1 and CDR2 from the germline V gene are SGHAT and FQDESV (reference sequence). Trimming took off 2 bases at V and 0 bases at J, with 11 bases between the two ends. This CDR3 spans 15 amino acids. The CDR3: CASSLHPASSYEQYF. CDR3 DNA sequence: TGTGCCAGCAGCTTACATCCCGCGTCCTCCTACGAGCAGTACTTC.

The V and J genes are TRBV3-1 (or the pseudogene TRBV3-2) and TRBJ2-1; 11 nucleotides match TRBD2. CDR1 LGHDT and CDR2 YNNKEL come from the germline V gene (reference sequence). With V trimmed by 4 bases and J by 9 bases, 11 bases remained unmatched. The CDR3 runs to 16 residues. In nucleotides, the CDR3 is TGTGCCAGCAGCCTGCTGGGTAGCGGGAGGGCCAGTGAGCAGTTCTTC. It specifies CASSLLGSGRASEQFF.